This TCR beta chain was sequenced for a study of cytomegalovirus exposure and HLA in healthy donors. Note on this clone: The antigen remains unidentified.

CDR1 is SNHLY, CDR2 FYNNEI, per germline. This CDR3 comprises 16 residues. The V and J ends lost 0 bases and 4 bases, in that order; junction bases with no gene match: 6. Study results and limitations: The authors listed around 150 TCR beta chains as cytomegalovirus-associated.

TCRdb's table, derived via immunoSEQ multiplex PCR, lists solely in-frame clones and lacks some. Of more than 90,000 clones listed, around 86% are singletons. V usage is TRBV2 and J usage is TRBJ2-3; 8 nucleotides agree with TRBD2. Input material: PBMCs. The TCR sequence derives from a man aged 18 to 30 in good health and CMV-seronegative. CDR3 bases: TGTGCCAGCAGTGAAGCTGGGCGGGAGGCCGCAGATACGCAGTATTTT. Encoded protein: CASSEAGREAADTQYF.